These 21 T cell receptor beta chains originate from one sample sequenced in a study of blood T cell repertoires in COVID-19. Data came from immunoSEQ multiplex PCR; TCRdb stores just in-frame clones and leaves some out. The table includes roughly 300,000 clones, more than 75% detected once. Material for sequencing was PBMCs or T cells enriched from blood (not recorded which). The source of these receptors is a woman aged 18-30 years who had recovered from COVID-19.

The chain couples TRBV6-4 to TRBJ1-5; TRBD1 matches 7 bases. Unmatched junction bases numbered 1, after V lost 3 bases and J lost 5 bases. CDR3 length equals 13 residues. Germline CDR1 and CDR2: MRHNA and SNTAGT. The CDR3 is CASSEQGDQPQHF. The CDR3 nucleotides are TGTGCCAGCAGTGAGCAGGGGGATCAGCCCCAGCATTTT.

This rearrangement joins TRBV7-3 to TRBJ1-1, with TRBD1 as a possible D gene (5 bases). The CDR3 is made up of 13 amino acids. The germline V gene encodes CDR1 SGHTA and CDR2 FQGTGA. Trimming stripped 9 bases from V and 3 bases from J, with 14 bases between. In DNA form, the CDR3 reads TGTGCCAGTCAATCGACAGTGGACACTGAAGCTTTCTTT. It specifies CASQSTVDTEAFF.

V is TRBV5-6 and J is TRBJ1-1, with D hard to call. V was trimmed by 2 bases and J by 5 bases, leaving 7 bases between them. Germline values: CDR1 SGHDT, CDR2 YYEEEE. This CDR3 has 12 residues. CDR3 amino acids: CASSLVETEAFF. CDR3 sequence (DNA): TGTGCCAGCAGCTTAGTGGAGACTGAAGCTTTCTTT.

The DNA for the CDR3 is TGTGCCAGCAGCCAAGGCGCCGGGTACTATGGCTACACCTTC. It codes for CASSQGAGYYGYTF. The chain has TRBV3-1 (or the pseudogene TRBV3-2) and TRBJ1-2; D gene unclear. Per the germline V gene, CDR1 is LGHDT and CDR2 is YNNKEL (reference sequence). This CDR3 contains 14 residues. The germline V and J ends were trimmed by 1 base and 3 bases, with 9 bases remaining between them.

The rearrangement links TRBV5-6 to TRBJ1-1; D not certain. Germline lookup yields CDR1 SGHDT and CDR2 YYEEEE. This CDR3 has 13 amino acids. Trimming shortened V by 4 bases and J by 3 bases, and 10 bases separated the two germline ends. CDR3 amino acids: CASSAETDTEAFF. The CDR3 DNA is TGTGCCAGCAGCGCGGAGACGGACACTGAAGCTTTCTTT. Together with reference TRBV5-6 and TRBJ1-1, the CDR3 gives the full variable domain: DAGVTQSPTHLIKTRGQQVTLRCSPKSGHDTVSWYQQALGQGPQFIFQYYEEEERQRGNFPDRFSGHQFPNYSSELNVNALLLGDSALYLCASSAETDTEAFFGQGTRLTVV.

This chain uses TRBV11-2 with TRBJ2-1; D possibly corresponds to TRBD2 (6 bases). This CDR3 has 11 amino acids. Germline CDR1 and CDR2: SGHAT and FQNNGV. The V end was cut by 5 bases, the J end by 11 bases, with 10 bases between. The DNA of the CDR3 is TGTGCCAGCAGCACGACTAGTAAGCAGTTCTTC. Translation: CASSTTSKQFF.

V gene TRBV24-1 combines with J gene TRBJ2-3; 9 positions match TRBD2. Trimming took 3 bases from V and 1 from J; bases not matched to a gene: 7. The germline CDR1 and CDR2 sequences are KGHDR and SFDVKD. CDR3 length: 17 residues. The CDR3, as DNA: TGTGCCACCAGTGATCCCGGAGCTAGCGGGGGCACAGATACGCAGTATTTT. Its translation is CATSDPGASGGTDTQYF.

CDR3 region: CASRRTGNTDTQYF. CDR3 sequence (DNA): TGTGCCAGCAGGAGGACAGGGAACACAGATACGCAGTATTTT. The chain has TRBV5-4 and TRBJ2-3; 8 nucleotides line up with TRBD1. The V segment lost 5 bases and the J segment 2 bases; nucleotides outside the gene matches: 4. This CDR3 has 14 residues. In germline, CDR1 is SGHNT, CDR2 YYREEE (reference sequence).

This chain connects TRBV5-4 to TRBJ2-5, with D perhaps matching TRBD1 (6 bases). The CDR3 extends over 16 amino acids. V gave up 3 bases and J gave up 1 base, with 16 bases separating them. CDR1 and CDR2 (germline): SGHNT, YYREEE (reference sequence). The CDR3 bases are TGTGCCAGCAGCTCCCTTTCCGGGACAATCCAAGAGACCCAGTACTTC. Protein product: CASSSLSGTIQETQYF. Together with reference TRBV5-4 and TRBJ2-5, the CDR3 gives the full variable domain: ETGVTQSPTHLIKTRGQQVTLRCSSQSGHNTVSWYQQALGQGPQFIFQYYREEENGRGNFPPRFSGLQFPNYSSELNVNALELDDSALYLCASSSLSGTIQETQYFGPGTRLLVL.

V is TRBV19 and J is TRBJ1-1; D gene uncertain. CDR3 length: 14 residues. CDR1 and CDR2 from the germline V gene are LNHDA and SQIVND (reference sequence). Trimming removed 4 bases from V and 0 bases from J, with 9 bases in between. CDR3 nucleotides: TGTGCCAGTAGTAGACCCACTATGAACACTGAAGCTTTCTTT. Amino acid sequence: CASSRPTMNTEAFF.

The genes are TRBV18 and TRBJ2-1; unclear D gene. Germline V CDR1 and CDR2: KGHSH, LQKENI. The CDR3 has 14 amino acids. Trimming removed 4 bases from V and 4 bases from J, with 11 bases in between. In DNA form, the CDR3 reads TGTGCCAGCTCACGGTCAGGATCTTACAATGAGCAGTTCTTC. Its translation: CASSRSGSYNEQFF.

The CDR3 sequence: CASSQDRNTEAFF. The DNA for the CDR3 is TGTGCCAGCAGCCAGGACAGGAACACTGAAGCTTTCTTT. The V call is TRBV9, the J call TRBJ1-1; maybe TRBD1 (6 bases). The CDR3 contains 13 residues. Germline CDR1 reads SGDLS; CDR2 reads YYNGEE. V dropped 4 bases and J dropped 1 base, with 8 bases sitting between them.

This clone was recorded once. The gene calls are TRBV30 and TRBJ1-2; D is perhaps TRBD1 (5 bases). Trimming took off 2 bases at V and 3 bases at J, with 7 bases between the two ends. From germline, CDR1 is GTSNPN and CDR2 SVGIG (reference sequence). The CDR3 has 12 amino acids. CDR3 loop: CAWSIQDYGYTF. The CDR3 coding sequence is TGTGCCTGGAGTATACAGGACTATGGCTACACCTTC.

This chain connects TRBV7-9 to TRBJ2-3; D is ambiguous. Between the trimmed V and J ends, which lost 3 bases and 7 bases, there was a span of 17 bases. This CDR3 contains 15 residues. The germline CDR1 and CDR2 sequences are SEHNR and FQNEAQ (reference sequence). The CDR3 coding sequence is TGTGCCAGCAGCTTTGACAATGGGTCAGGAAATACGCAGTATTTT. Its translation is CASSFDNGSGNTQYF.

The V gene is TRBV5-1, the J gene TRBJ2-7; D is possibly TRBD1 (5 bases). The CDR3 spans 14 residues. Germline assignment: CDR1 SGHRS and CDR2 YFSETQ. Trimming took 0 bases from V and 3 from J, leaving 10 bases between them. CDR3 loop: CASSLDPTDYEQYF. Here the CDR3 DNA reads TGCGCCAGCAGCTTGGATCCGACAGACTACGAGCAGTACTTC.

The chain joins TRBV9 to TRBJ2-1, with a tentative D call TRBD1 (5 bases). Per the germline V gene, CDR1 is SGDLS and CDR2 is YYNGEE. Trimming left V 4 bases short and J 9 bases short, with 8 bases between. The CDR3 is 11 residues long. The CDR3 sequence is CASSHQGEQFF. CDR3 nucleotides: TGTGCCAGCAGCCACCAGGGTGAGCAGTTCTTC.

The rearrangement joins TRBV11-2 to TRBJ2-1; 10 bases map to TRBD2. Germline CDR1 and CDR2: SGHAT and FQNNGV. The CDR3 consists of 15 residues. With 5 bases clipped from V and 2 bases from J, the junction kept 3 bases outside the gene matches. Written as DNA, the CDR3 is TGTGCCAGCAGCCCCAGCGGGAGGGCCTACAATGAGCAGTTCTTC. Translating it yields CASSPSGRAYNEQFF.

J is TRBJ2-7 and V is TRBV19; 7 bases align to TRBD1. The length of the CDR3 is 13 residues. The germline V gene encodes CDR1 LNHDA and CDR2 SQIVND (reference sequence). The V segment lost 10 bases and the J segment 0 bases; nucleotides outside the gene matches: 6. Written as DNA, the CDR3 is TGTGCCACTTCGGACAGGTCCTCCTACGAGCAGTACTTC. Translation: CATSDRSSYEQYF.

The chain couples TRBV18 to TRBJ1-2, with a weak D call TRBD1 (5 bases). CDR1 and CDR2 from the germline V gene are KGHSH and LQKENI. Between the trimmed V and J ends, which lost 4 bases and 4 bases, there was a span of 16 bases. The CDR3 totals 15 residues. CDR3 protein: CASSLADTTGYGYTF. The CDR3 DNA reads TGTGCCAGCTCACTTGCGGACACAACGGGCTATGGCTACACCTTC. Filled out from reference TRBV18 and TRBJ1-2, the complete variable domain reads NAGVMQNPRHLVRRRGQEARLRCSPMKGHSHVYWYRQLPEEGLKFMVYLQKENIIDESGMPKERFSAEFPKEGPSILRIQQVVRGDSAAYFCASSLADTTGYGYTFGSGTRLTVV.

The J gene is TRBJ1-2, the V gene TRBV19; TRBD1 matches 10 bases. Germline V gives CDR1 LNHDA, CDR2 SQIVND (reference sequence). After removal of 5 bases from V and 1 base from J, the junction contained 25 bases not matched to a gene. This CDR3 contains 22 residues. As DNA, the CDR3 is TGTGCCAGTAGTCTACTCCCGGGACAGGGGAATACTAAAACAGGGGGTAACTATGGCTACACCTTC. This sequence encodes CASSLLPGQGNTKTGGNYGYTF.

This clone has a handful of counts. The chain uses TRBV11-2 and TRBJ2-5; 13 bases are a match to TRBD2. Looked up from germline, CDR1 is SGHAT and CDR2 is FQNNGV. V gave up 0 bases and J gave up 5 bases; unmatched junction bases: 0. CDR3 length: 15 residues. The CDR3 region has the DNA TGTGCCAGCAGCTTAGAACTAGCGGGAGGGGAGACCCAGTACTTC. This translates into CASSLELAGGETQYF. Full variable domain (outside the CDR3, taken from reference TRBV11-2 and TRBJ2-5): EAGVAQSPRYKIIEKRQSVAFWCNPISGHATLYWYQQILGQGPKLLIQFQNNGVVDDSQLPKDRFSAERLKGVDSTLKIQPAKLEDSAVYLCASSLELAGGETQYFGPGTRLLVL.